This T cell receptor beta chain was retrieved from a study of blood T cell repertoires in COVID-19. Study-level information: Specimens from acute and convalescent COVID-19 originated in the United States, Italy and Spain.

Sequencing used immunoSEQ multiplex PCR; TCRdb keeps in-frame clones, though not all of them. The data contain tens of thousands of clones, 65% to 90% of them seen just once; the ten biggest clones take up roughly 1.3%. With 5 bases clipped from V and 2 bases from J, the junction kept 6 bases outside the gene matches. The CDR3 covers 15 residues. Germline CDR1 reads SGHVS; CDR2 reads FQNEAQ. This clone came up once. The sequenced material came from peripheral blood. The receptor comes from a man in his 60s with acute or convalescent COVID-19. The chain employs TRBV7-8 and TRBJ1-3, with TRBD1 identical over 7 bases. The CDR3 nucleotides read TGTGCCAGCAGCCCCCTCAGGGGGGCTGGAAACACCATATATTTT. As protein: CASSPLRGAGNTIYF.